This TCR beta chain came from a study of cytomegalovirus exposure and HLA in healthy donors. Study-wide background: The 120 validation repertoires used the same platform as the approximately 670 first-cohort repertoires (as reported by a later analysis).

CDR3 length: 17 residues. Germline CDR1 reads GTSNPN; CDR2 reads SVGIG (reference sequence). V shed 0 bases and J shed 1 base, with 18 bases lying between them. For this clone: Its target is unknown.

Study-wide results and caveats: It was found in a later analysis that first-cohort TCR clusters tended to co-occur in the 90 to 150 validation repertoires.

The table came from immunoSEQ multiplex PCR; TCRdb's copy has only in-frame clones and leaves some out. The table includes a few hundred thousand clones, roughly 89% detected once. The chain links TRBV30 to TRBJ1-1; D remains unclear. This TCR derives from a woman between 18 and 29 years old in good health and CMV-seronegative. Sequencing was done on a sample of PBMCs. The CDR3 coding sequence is TGTGCCTGGAGTGTACTACGGTCTTTTCTAGGGAACACTGAAGCTTTCTTT. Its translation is CAWSVLRSFLGNTEAFF.